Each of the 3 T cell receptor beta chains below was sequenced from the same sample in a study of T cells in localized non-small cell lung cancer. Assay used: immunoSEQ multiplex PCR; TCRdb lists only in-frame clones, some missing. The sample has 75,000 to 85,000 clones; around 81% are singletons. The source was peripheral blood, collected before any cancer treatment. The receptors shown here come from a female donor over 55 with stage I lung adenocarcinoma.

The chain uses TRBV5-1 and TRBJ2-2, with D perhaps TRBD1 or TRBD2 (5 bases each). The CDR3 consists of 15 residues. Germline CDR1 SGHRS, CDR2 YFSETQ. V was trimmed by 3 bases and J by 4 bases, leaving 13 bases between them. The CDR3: CASSSSGTLTGELFF. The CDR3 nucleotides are TGCGCCAGCAGCTCATCCGGGACCCTCACCGGGGAGCTGTTTTTT.

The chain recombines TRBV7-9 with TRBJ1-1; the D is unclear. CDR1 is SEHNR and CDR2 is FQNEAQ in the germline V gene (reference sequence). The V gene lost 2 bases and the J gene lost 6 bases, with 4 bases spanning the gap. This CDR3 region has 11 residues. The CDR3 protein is CASSLRPEAFF. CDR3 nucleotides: TGTGCCAGCAGCTTACGGCCTGAAGCTTTCTTT.

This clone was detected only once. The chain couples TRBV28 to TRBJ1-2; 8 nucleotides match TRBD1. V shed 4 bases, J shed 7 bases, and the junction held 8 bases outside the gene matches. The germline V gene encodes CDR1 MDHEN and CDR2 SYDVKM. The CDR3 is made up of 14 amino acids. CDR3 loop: CASSSLRGLGGYTF. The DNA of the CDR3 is TGTGCCAGCAGTTCGCTCAGGGGGCTGGGTGGCTACACCTTC.